What follows describes a single T cell receptor (beta chain). The antigen is not known. This sample is part of a study of cytomegalovirus exposure and HLA in healthy donors. Study observations and caveats: Several of the most significant clusters appeared linked to common viral pathogens, based on a later analysis. The study reported that TCR beta sequences accurately predicted HLA-A and HLA-B alleles in most subjects. In vitro experiments confirmed that three CMV-associated chains were specific for CMV antigens.

The germline gives CDR1 KGHSH, CDR2 LQKENI. The CDR3 has 17 residues. Trimming at V came to 3 bases and at J to 3 bases, leaving 10 bases not matched to a gene. PCR involved 60 Vbeta and 13 Jbeta primers. Method: immunoSEQ multiplex PCR; TCRdb's copy keeps in-frame clones and lacks some. The sample holds tens of thousands of clones, over 70% seen once. Nominally healthy donors provided the samples, though records likely missed some immune exposures. V is TRBV18 and J is TRBJ1-1, with 10 positions matching TRBD1. Specimen: PBMCs. The clonotype comes from a man aged 35 to 55 in good health and CMV-seronegative. The CDR3 bases are TGTGCCAGCTCACCCATGACAGGGGGCCTCAGGGACACTGAAGCTTTCTTT. Amino acid sequence: CASSPMTGGLRDTEAFF.